The T cell receptor beta chain under discussion was sequenced for a study of CD8 T cells in Susac syndrome (dated by TCRdb to between 2018 and 2020). A note on the overall study: Of the Susac syndrome patients who were sequenced, roughly 8 were in clinical remission while roughly six had clinically active disease. Susac syndrome patients were therapy-naive, on corticosteroids (some also receiving IVIg), or on IVIg alone at blood withdrawal. Clonality of the CD8+ T cell repertoire was compared between about a dozen healthy donors, approximately 14 Susac syndrome patients and around 15 multiple sclerosis patients. Repertoire sequencing was used to test whether CD8+ T cell activation and differentiation in Susac syndrome was antigen driven. General study outcomes and caveats: The number of individuals in the TCR sequencing and HLA analysis was recognized as being relatively small. In the total CD8+ and CD8+ TEMRA repertoires, over 15 and five Susac-specific public clones, respectively, were identified. CD8+ repertoires in Susac syndrome showed clonal expansion, which was highest in CD8+ TEMRA cells and was greater in clinically active patients than in remitting patients.

RNA was extracted with the RNeasy kit and about 0.5 to 1 ug was reverse transcribed using random hexamers. The immunoSEQ multiplex PCR assay, covering 54 Vbeta and 13 Jbeta segments, was used to amplify TCR beta CDR3 regions. Bias from PCR amplification was corrected by using a synthetic template baseline for primer optimization and for computational correction. The published analysis was carried out like this. Reads were assigned to V, D and J genes according to IMGT and analyzed in immunoSEQ Analyzer, with only productive sequences retained. Clonality was calculated as one minus the Shannon entropy normalized by log2 of the number of productive unique sequences. Public and private clones were assessed among the 100 most prevalent clones of each patient and control. Clones were defined as Susac-specific if absent from the healthy and MS cohorts, from around 1,100 published viral clones and from other ImmuneACCESS disease sequences. TCRdb reanalyzed the raw reads on its own, using fastp at Q25 for trimming and MiXCR for clone calling, and kept in-frame beta chains. Each record represents a unique CDR3 protein, reported with the most common genes and DNA among its rows. The V and J calls and clone size come from TCRdb's table, not from the authors' own analysis. Within this sample are some 130,000 distinct CDR3 sequences, with roughly 94% of them counted one time only. 0.15% to 0.2% of the sample rests with the top ten.

Peripheral blood CD8+ and CD4+ T cells from healthy donors, Susac syndrome patients and multiple sclerosis patients were profiled by high-throughput TCR beta sequencing. The Susac syndrome patients fulfilled recently defined diagnostic criteria for either definite or probable disease. Bulk CD8+ and CD4+ T cells were purified by magnetic negative isolation, while CD8+ TEMRA cells were enriched using FACS. Blood was drawn into EDTA tubes, processed within 24 hours, and PBMCs were isolated by density gradient centrifugation. PBMCs destined for TCR sequencing were cryopreserved in liquid nitrogen and later thawed in a 37 °C water bath. The sorted or isolated CD4+, CD8+ and CD8+ TEMRA cells had a purity of 90% or higher. Comments on this clonotype: There is no known antigen for this receptor. No base quality values were provided; no much bigger clone lies one nucleotide off.

This receptor was identified in a human donor with Susac syndrome. The material sequenced was CD8+ T cells from PBMCs.

The CDR3 region reads CASIPSSGSNNYEQYF. The DNA is TGTGCCAGCATTCCTTCTAGCGGGAGTAACAACTACGAGCAGTACTTC. This chain is built from TRBV2 and TRBJ2-7; 10 middle bases align to TRBD2. Germline trimming: 7 bases from V, 3 bases from J; junction bases outside gene matches: 12. The CDR3 sequence holds 16 residues, the cysteine and phenylalanine included. The sequence is cut down to CDR3 DNA, 48 bases in frame from base 1. Looking up the germline V gene yields CDR1 SNHLY and CDR2 FYNNEI.